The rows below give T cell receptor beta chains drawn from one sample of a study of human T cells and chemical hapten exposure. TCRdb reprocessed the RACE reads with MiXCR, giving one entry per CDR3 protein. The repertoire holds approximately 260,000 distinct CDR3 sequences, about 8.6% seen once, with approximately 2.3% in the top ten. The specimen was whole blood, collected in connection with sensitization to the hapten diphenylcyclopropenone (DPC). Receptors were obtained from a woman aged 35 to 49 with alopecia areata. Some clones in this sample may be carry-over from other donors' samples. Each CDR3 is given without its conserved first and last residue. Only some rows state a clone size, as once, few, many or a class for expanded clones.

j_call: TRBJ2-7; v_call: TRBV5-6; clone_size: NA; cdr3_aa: ASSFLGVSSYEQY
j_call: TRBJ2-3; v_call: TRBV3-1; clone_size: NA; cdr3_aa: ASTLTSGGSTDTQY
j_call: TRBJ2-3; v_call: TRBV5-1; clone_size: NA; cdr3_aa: ASSLTGFADTQY
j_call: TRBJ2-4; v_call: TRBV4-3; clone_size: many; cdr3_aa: ASSPRTGQLAKNIQY
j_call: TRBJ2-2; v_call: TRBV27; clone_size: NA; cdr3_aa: ASGNSNTGELF
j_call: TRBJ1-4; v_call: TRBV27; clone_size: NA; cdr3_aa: ASTPRGGLNEKLF
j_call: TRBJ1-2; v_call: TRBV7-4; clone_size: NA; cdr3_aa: ASSSDCPFDCGVT
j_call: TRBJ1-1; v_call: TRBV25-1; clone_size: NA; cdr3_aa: ASSGGAWTEAF
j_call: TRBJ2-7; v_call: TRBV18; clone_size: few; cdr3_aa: ASSPAAGTYEQY
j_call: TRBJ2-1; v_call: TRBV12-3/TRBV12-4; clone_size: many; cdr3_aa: ASRGPLGAGVNNEQF
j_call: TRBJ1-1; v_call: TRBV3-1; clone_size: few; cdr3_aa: ASSHTRMAEAF
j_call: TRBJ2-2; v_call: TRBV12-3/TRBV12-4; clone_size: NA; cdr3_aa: ASSPGLYTGELF
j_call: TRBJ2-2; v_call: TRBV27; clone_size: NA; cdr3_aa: ASSTRTSGRVTRRTGELF
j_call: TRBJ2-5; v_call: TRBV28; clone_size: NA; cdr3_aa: ASFSGGQETQY
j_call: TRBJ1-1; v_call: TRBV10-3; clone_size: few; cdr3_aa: AIRTPMNTEAF
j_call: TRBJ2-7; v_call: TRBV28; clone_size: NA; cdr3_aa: ASRLGLPRDYEQY
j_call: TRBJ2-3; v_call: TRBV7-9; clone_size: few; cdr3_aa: ASSPGLAGSVRLADTQY
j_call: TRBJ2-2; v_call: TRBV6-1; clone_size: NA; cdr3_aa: ASSERGQTGELF
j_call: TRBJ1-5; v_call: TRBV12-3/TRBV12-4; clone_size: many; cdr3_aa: ASSPGPSNQPQH
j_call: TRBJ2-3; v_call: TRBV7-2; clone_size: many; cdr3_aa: ASSLSGRGADTQY
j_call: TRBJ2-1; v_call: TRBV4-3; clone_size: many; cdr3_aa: ASSQETGPPHNEQF
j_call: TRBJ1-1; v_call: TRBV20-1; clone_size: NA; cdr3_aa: SARVGQGDAEAF
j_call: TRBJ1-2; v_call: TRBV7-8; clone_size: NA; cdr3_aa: ASSLGAFDYGYT